Below are 21 T cell receptor beta chains sequenced from a single sample in a study of cytomegalovirus exposure and HLA in healthy donors. It was with 60 Vbeta and 13 Jbeta primers that the PCR ran. The table came from immunoSEQ multiplex PCR; TCRdb's copy has only in-frame clones and leaves some out. The sample has some 41,000 clones, about half seen once. Sequencing was carried out using PBMCs. These receptors originate from a man aged 55 to 69 in good health and CMV-seronegative.

The CDR3 region is CASSWTSGKHEQFF. The DNA of the CDR3 is TGTGCCAGCAGTTGGACTAGCGGGAAACATGAGCAGTTCTTC. This chain links TRBV25-1 with TRBJ2-1; 12 nucleotides match TRBD2. Per the germline V gene, CDR1 is MGHDK and CDR2 is SYGVNS. V dropped 5 bases and J dropped 8; count of bases not matched to a gene: 4. This CDR3 has 14 amino acids.

This clone has a single count. The chain has TRBV5-1 and TRBJ2-7; 9 bases are a match to TRBD1. The germline CDR1 and CDR2 sequences are SGHRS and YFSETQ. The CDR3 is made up of 15 amino acids. V dropped 4 bases and J dropped 4; count of bases not matched to a gene: 9. CDR3 nucleotide sequence: TGCGCCAGCAGCCCCGGACCGGGACAGGGTTACGAGCAGTACTTC. Protein sequence: CASSPGPGQGYEQYF.

This clone was picked up a small number of times. The chain recombines TRBV10-3 with TRBJ1-5, with a weak D call TRBD1 (6 bases). The V gene's germline CDR1 is ENHRY and CDR2 SYGVKD. V was cut by 4 bases and J by 1 base, with 11 bases left in between. The CDR3 consists of 15 residues. In DNA form, the CDR3 reads TGTGCCATCAGTGTAGGACAGAGGAGCAATCAGCCCCAGCATTTT. Translation gives CAISVGQRSNQPQHF.

The chain employs TRBV29-1 and TRBJ1-1, with a tentative D call TRBD1 (6 bases). Germline CDR1 is SQVTM and CDR2 is ANQGSEA. The CDR3 extends over 13 amino acids. Trimming took off 4 bases at V and 6 bases at J, with 15 bases between the two ends. In nucleotides, the CDR3 is TGCAGCGTTGGACAGGAGGCTATAGCTGAAGCTTTCTTT. Residues: CSVGQEAIAEAFF.

The rearrangement joins TRBV4-2 to TRBJ2-2; 8 bases line up with TRBD2. V was pared by 4 bases and J by 7 bases, with 14 bases of the junction left unmatched. The germline CDR1 and CDR2 sequences are LGHNA and YNFKEQ. CDR3 length: 17 amino acids. CDR3 protein: CASSLASGRPIVGELFF. DNA for the CDR3: TGTGCCAGCAGCCTTGCCAGCGGGAGACCTATAGTCGGGGAGCTGTTTTTT.

The CDR3 spells CASSFGGGTGYEQYF. CDR3 sequence (DNA): TGTGCCAGCAGTTTCGGCGGGGGGACGGGCTACGAGCAGTACTTC. The rearrangement uses TRBV27 and TRBJ2-7, with TRBD2 matching 8 bases. This CDR3 spans 15 amino acids. Germline V gene data show CDR1 as MNHEY and CDR2 as SMNVEV (reference sequence). V was clipped by 3 bases and J by 3 bases; unmatched bases: 7.

The V and J genes are TRBV29-1 and TRBJ1-3; weak D call: TRBD1 (6 bases). The V and J ends lost 6 bases and 2 bases respectively, with 14 bases between them. Looked up from germline, CDR1 is SQVTM and CDR2 is ANQGSEA. The CDR3 consists of 14 residues. The CDR3 here is CSVQQGIAGNTIYF. As DNA, the CDR3 is TGCAGCGTCCAACAGGGAATCGCTGGAAACACCATATATTTT.

The chain joins TRBV30 to TRBJ2-1; a possible D gene is TRBD2 (6 bases). Trimming removed 4 bases at V and 1 base at J, with 11 bases between. In germline, CDR1 is GTSNPN, CDR2 SVGIG (reference sequence). The CDR3 totals 14 residues. CDR3 residues: CAWNKGTSYNEQFF. For the CDR3, the DNA is TGTGCCTGGAATAAAGGGACTTCCTACAATGAGCAGTTCTTC.

V usage is TRBV7-9 and J usage is TRBJ2-3, with 7 bases lining up with TRBD1. The V gene end was trimmed by 3 bases and the J gene end by 7 bases; junction bases not matched to a gene: 7. This CDR3 spans 14 amino acids. Germline CDR1 is SEHNR and CDR2 is FQNEAQ (reference sequence). The CDR3 DNA follows: TGTGCCAGCAGCTTCGGAACAGGGGCACATACGCAGTATTTT. Translation: CASSFGTGAHTQYF.

This chain links TRBV11-1 with TRBJ1-1; weak D call: TRBD1 (5 bases). The V gene lost 5 bases and the J gene lost 1 base, with 11 bases spanning the gap. The CDR3 runs 14 residues. Germline CDR1 reads SGHAT; CDR2 reads FQDESV (reference sequence). The DNA of the CDR3 is TGTGCCAGCAGCCCCTGGGGCGGGAACACTGAAGCTTTCTTT. Translated: CASSPWGGNTEAFF.

This chain joins TRBV27 and TRBJ2-2, with 9 bases lining up with TRBD2. From germline, CDR1 is MNHEY and CDR2 SMNVEV (reference sequence). V shed 1 base, J shed 1 base, and the junction held 13 bases outside the gene matches. The CDR3 spans 20 residues. In nucleotides, the CDR3 is TGTGCCAGCAGTTTATATTTTTCTAGCGGGATCTTAGGGAACACCGGGGAGCTGTTTTTT. Translation: CASSLYFSSGILGNTGELFF.

J is TRBJ2-6 and V is TRBV15; the D gene is possibly TRBD2 (6 bases). The V gene lost 4 bases and the J gene lost 1 base, with 8 bases spanning the gap. CDR3 size: 15 residues. Germline CDR1 reads LNHNV; CDR2 reads YYDKDF (reference sequence). The CDR3 nucleotides read TGTGCCACCAGCACGGGGGATTCTGGGGCCAACGTCCTGACTTTC. Amino acid sequence: CATSTGDSGANVLTF.

The chain carries TRBV7-8 and TRBJ1-1; D gene ambiguous. Germline V gene data show CDR1 as SGHVS and CDR2 as FQNEAQ. V shed 5 bases and J shed 1 base, with 11 bases lying between them. The CDR3 is made up of 14 amino acids. The CDR3 DNA follows: TGTGCCAGCAGCGCTAAGACGGGGAACACTGAAGCTTTCTTT. Protein product: CASSAKTGNTEAFF.

The gene calls are TRBV4-1 and TRBJ2-1; 7 positions match TRBD1. The germline V gene has CDR1 MGHRA and CDR2 YSYEKL. V lost 2 bases to trimming and J lost 7 bases; unmatched junction nucleotides: 8. CDR3 length: 15 residues. This CDR3 is CASSQKTGQRNEQFF. CDR3 coding DNA: TGCGCCAGCAGCCAAAAGACAGGGCAAAGGAATGAGCAGTTCTTC.

This clone has more than one count but fewer than ten. The rearrangement uses TRBV5-4 and TRBJ2-1; 8 bases align to TRBD2. The CDR3 runs 15 residues. Germline CDR1 is SGHNT and CDR2 is YYREEE (reference sequence). V dropped 4 bases and J dropped 4; count of bases not matched to a gene: 7. The CDR3 sequence is CASSLGASGYNEQFF. CDR3 coding DNA: TGTGCCAGCAGCCTCGGAGCTAGCGGGTACAATGAGCAGTTCTTC.

This sequence joins TRBV6-5 and TRBJ2-5; a possible D gene is TRBD2 (6 bases). The CDR3 length is 15 residues. V shed 5 bases and J shed 5 bases, with 18 bases lying between them. CDR1 MNHEY and CDR2 SVGAGI come from the germline V gene. The CDR3, as DNA: TGTGCCAGCAGTCCACTCGGGACTGGCAGGGAGACCCAGTACTTC. Translated, it gives CASSPLGTGRETQYF.

This sequence joins TRBV29-1 and TRBJ2-3; D not resolved. The germline V gene encodes CDR1 SQVTM and CDR2 ANQGSEA. With 6 bases removed from V and 2 bases from J, the gap between germline ends came to 12 bases. The CDR3 is made up of 13 amino acids. The CDR3: CSVRKTYTDTQYF. In DNA, the CDR3 is TGCAGCGTCCGAAAGACTTACACAGATACGCAGTATTTT.

The V and J genes are TRBV29-1 and TRBJ2-7; 7 bases map to TRBD2. The germline CDR1 and CDR2 sequences are SQVTM and ANQGSEA. The V and J ends lost 3 bases and 4 bases, in that order; junction bases with no gene match: 9. This CDR3 has 14 amino acids. The CDR3: CSVEGREGRYEQYF. Here the CDR3 DNA reads TGCAGCGTTGAGGGAAGGGAGGGCCGTTACGAGCAGTACTTC.

The J gene is TRBJ2-1, the V gene TRBV9; TRBD2 might be the D (5 bases). Per the germline V gene, CDR1 is SGDLS and CDR2 is YYNGEE. The CDR3 consists of 15 residues. Trimming took off 0 bases at V and 8 bases at J, with 15 bases between the two ends. The CDR3 DNA is TGTGCCAGCAGCGTAGTCGGCTACCAGAGGGATGAGCAGTTCTTC. Translated, it gives CASSVVGYQRDEQFF. Full variable domain (rest looked up from reference TRBV9 and TRBJ2-1): DSGVTQTPKHLITATGQRVTLRCSPRSGDLSVYWYQQSLDQGLQFLIQYYNGEERAKGNILERFSAQQFPDLHSELNLSSLELGDSALYFCASSVVGYQRDEQFFGPGTRLTVL.

To note about this clone: One end of the junction varies from germline; a read error may be responsible. The rearrangement links TRBV5-1 to TRBJ2-7; 11 nucleotides match TRBD1. CDR1 and CDR2 from the germline V gene are SGHRS and YFSETQ. CDR3 length: 14 amino acids. The CDR3 loop is CASNSGTGGYTLDF. CDR3 sequence (DNA): TGCGCCAGCAACTCCGGGACAGGGGGGTATACCCTGGACTTC. The variable domain in full, completed from reference TRBV5-1 and TRBJ2-7, reads KAGVTQTPRYLIKTRGQQVTLSCSPISGHRSVSWYQQTPGQGLQFLFEYFSETQRNKGNFPGRFSGRQFSNSRSEMNVSTLELGDSALYLCASNSGTGGYTLDFGPGTRLTVT.

This rearrangement joins TRBV29-1 to TRBJ1-1; D is perhaps TRBD1 (5 bases). CDR1 and CDR2 from the germline V gene are SQVTM and ANQGSEA. The CDR3 has 14 amino acids. Trimming left V 4 bases short and J 5 bases short, with 17 bases between. CDR3 region: CSVVGARMVTEAFF. CDR3 DNA sequence: TGCAGCGTTGTAGGGGCGCGAATGGTTACTGAAGCTTTCTTT.